A selection of T cell receptor beta chains follows, all from one sample in a study of cytomegalovirus exposure and HLA in healthy donors. Method: immunoSEQ multiplex PCR; TCRdb's copy keeps in-frame clones and lacks some. The table includes about 130,000 clones, 79% detected once. Specimen: PBMCs. The receptors derive from a man aged 40-50 years in good health and CMV-seropositive. Both conserved end residues are part of each CDR3. D genes are given only for firm matches. A clone size is listed for some rows: how often the clone was seen (once, few, many), or a class if it is expanded.

v_gene,j_gene,d_gene,abundance,len,CDR3aa,CDR3nt
TRBV29-1,TRBJ2-7,NA,NA,11,CSVAISVEQYF,TGCAGCGTTGCGATAAGCGTCGAGCAGTACTTC
TRBV28,TRBJ2-7,NA,NA,15,CASSLSRPPSYEQYF,TGTGCCAGCAGTTTATCTCGTCCCCCATCCTACGAGCAGTACTTC
TRBV6-6,TRBJ1-3,NA,NA,13,CASSPFSRNTIYF,TGTGCCAGCAGTCCCTTTTCCCGAAACACCATATATTTT
TRBV5-6,TRBJ2-1,NA,NA,15,CASSLKTSSYNEQFF,TGTGCCAGCAGCTTAAAGACTAGTTCCTACAATGAGCAGTTCTTC
TRBV7-8,TRBJ1-2,TRBD1,NA,14,CASSTRQGLNGYTF,TGTGCCAGCAGCACCCGACAGGGGTTGAACGGCTACACCTTC
TRBV11-2,TRBJ2-7,TRBD2,NA,14,CASSFLAGPYEQYF,TGTGCCAGCAGCTTCCTAGCGGGCCCCTACGAGCAGTACTTC
TRBV18,TRBJ1-4,NA,NA,14,CASSPQGFGEKLFF,TGTGCCAGCTCACCGCAGGGTTTTGGTGAAAAACTGTTTTTT
TRBV7-6,TRBJ1-2,NA,NA,13,CASSLAQGYGYTF,TGTGCCAGCAGCTTAGCACAGGGCTACGGCTACACCTTC
TRBV19,TRBJ2-3,NA,NA,13,CASSRLSTDTQYF,TGTGCCAGTAGTAGACTTAGCACAGATACGCAGTATTTT
TRBV10-3,TRBJ2-5,TRBD2,few,13,CAIRPLAQETQYF,TGTGCCATCAGGCCACTAGCGCAAGAGACCCAGTACTTC
TRBV14,TRBJ1-2,NA,NA,15,CASSQDPGDIPGYTF,TGTGCCAGCAGCCAAGATCCAGGGGATATTCCTGGCTACACCTTC
TRBV7-4,TRBJ2-7,TRBD1,NA,15,CASPQGANPSYEQYF,TGTGCCAGTCCACAGGGGGCAAATCCCTCCTACGAGCAGTACTTC
TRBV5-4,TRBJ2-7,TRBD2,few,17,CASSPGLASRILDEQYF,TGTGCCAGCAGCCCGGGACTAGCGTCCCGAATTTTAGACGAGCAGTACTTC
TRBV29-1,TRBJ2-1,TRBD1,NA,13,CSECQGAAGEQFF,TGCAGCGAATGCCAGGGGGCGGCCGGTGAGCAGTTCTTC
TRBV29-1,TRBJ1-3,TRBD1,once,14,CSVSDRGTGNTIYF,TGCAGCGTCTCGGACAGGGGTACAGGAAACACCATATATTTT
TRBV5-1,TRBJ2-5,NA,NA,13,CASSRGRGETQYF,TGCGCCAGCAGCCGCGGCAGGGGAGAGACCCAGTACTTC
TRBV5-6,TRBJ2-3,NA,NA,14,CASSYGGPTDTQYF,TGTGCCAGCAGCTACGGGGGGCCCACAGATACGCAGTATTTT
TRBV18,TRBJ1-4,NA,NA,17,CASSPPTMGGDNEKLFF,TGTGCCAGCTCACCACCAACGATGGGAGGCGATAATGAAAAACTGTTTTTT
TRBV30,TRBJ2-2,NA,once,14,CACHREGNTGELFF,TGTGCCTGCCATAGAGAGGGGAACACCGGGGAGCTGTTTTTT
TRBV9,TRBJ1-6,NA,NA,14,CASSASRGDSPLHF,TGTGCCAGCAGCGCCTCTAGGGGTGATTCACCCCTCCACTTT
TRBV30,TRBJ1-1,NA,NA,17,CAWSVRAGNGLRTEAFF,TGTGCCTGGAGTGTACGGGCAGGGAATGGGCTTAGGACTGAAGCTTTCTTT
TRBV2,TRBJ1-6,NA,NA,14,CASRAGRTSSPLHF,TGTGCCAGCAGGGCGGGCAGAACGAGTTCACCCCTCCACTTT
TRBV28,TRBJ2-3,NA,NA,13,CATTTGSTDTQYF,TGTGCCACAACGACTGGGAGCACAGATACGCAGTATTTT
TRBV18,TRBJ2-7,NA,few,13,CASSPRQAHEQYF,TGTGCCAGCTCACCCCGACAGGCTCACGAGCAGTACTTC
TRBV30,TRBJ1-5,TRBD1,NA,14,CAWSAGQGNQPQHF,TGTGCCTGGAGTGCGGGACAGGGTAATCAGCCCCAGCATTTT
TRBV7-9,TRBJ2-7,TRBD2,NA,14,CASSKGGISYEQYF,TGTGCCAGCAGCAAGGGAGGGATCTCCTACGAGCAGTACTTC
TRBV7-9,TRBJ2-7,NA,few,14,CSSSPRDTSYEQYF,TGTTCCAGCAGCCCCCGGGACACCAGCTACGAGCAGTACTTC
TRBV4-1,TRBJ2-1,NA,NA,14,CASSQVEGMDEQFF,TGCGCCAGCAGCCAAGTGGAGGGGATGGATGAGCAGTTCTTC
TRBV28,TRBJ1-2,NA,NA,14,CASSPSSRLGGYTF,TGTGCCAGCAGTCCAAGCTCCCGCTTGGGCGGCTACACCTTC
TRBV5-1,TRBJ1-6,TRBD1,once,15,CASSHRQGENSPLHF,TGCGCCAGCAGCCACAGACAGGGGGAAAATTCACCCCTCCACTTT
TRBV11-3,TRBJ1-1,NA,few,13,CASSLGQGTEAFF,TGTGCCAGCAGCTTAGGTCAGGGGACTGAAGCTTTCTTT
TRBV19,TRBJ1-2,TRBD1,NA,13,CASNDRALGGYTF,TGTGCCAGTAACGACAGGGCGCTGGGGGGCTACACCTTC
TRBV7-2,TRBJ2-7,NA,NA,15,CASSLVFGAPYEQYF,TGTGCCAGCAGCTTAGTCTTTGGAGCCCCCTACGAGCAGTACTTC